This TCR beta chain was sequenced in a study of blood T cell repertoires in COVID-19. Whole-study context: Sites in the United States, Italy and Spain provided acute and convalescent COVID-19 samples. T cells, B-cell-depleted T cells, or PBMCs supplied cDNA or gDNA.

Authors' methods: Estimated nucleated cell counts came from reference gene primer amplification. Method: immunoSEQ multiplex PCR; TCRdb's copy keeps in-frame clones and lacks some. V and J calls and clone size are given by that table; D and trimming were obtained from the DNA. The data hold roughly 330,000 clones, with roughly 90% observed a single time. CDR1 and CDR2 (germline): LNHDA, SQIVND (reference sequence). The length of the CDR3 is 14 residues. V was pared by 9 bases and J by 4 bases, with 18 bases between. The material sequenced was peripheral blood. The V call is TRBV19, the J call TRBJ1-2; tentatively, D is TRBD1 (5 bases). The sequence was obtained from a man younger than 35 who had recovered from COVID-19. CDR3 loop: CASRGSGRGYGYTF. The CDR3 bases are TGTGCCAGCCGTGGGTCAGGGAGGGGCTATGGCTACACCTTC.